One sample yielded the 10 T cell receptor beta chains listed below, sequenced in a study of blood T cells in healthy people across ages. The second PCR ran roughly 6 to 11 cycles with a sample-barcoded 5' primer and J-beta primers. MiXCR was run by TCRdb on the 5' RACE reads, yielding one entry per CDR3 protein. Of about 1.1 million distinct CDR3 sequences listed, around two fifths are singletons. Specimen: blood. All receptors come from a man aged 18 to 29 in good health.

This chain joins TRBV20-1 and TRBJ1-1; D call uncertain. Germline-derived CDR1 and CDR2 are DFQATT and SNEGSKA (reference sequence). The CDR3 extends over 16 amino acids. Trimming pared 3 bases from V and 6 bases from J, leaving 23 bases between. The CDR3 region has the DNA TGCAGTGCTAGGCGGTTCTGGTCGGGCCGCGGGCCTGAAGCTTTCTTT. It codes for CSARRFWSGRGPEAFF.

The rearrangement uses TRBV4-3 and TRBJ2-2; D gene uncertain. Germline CDR1 reads LGHNA; CDR2 reads YSLEER. V was pared by 0 bases and J by 4 bases, with 9 bases between. This CDR3 is built from 15 residues. The CDR3, as DNA: TGCGCCAGCAGCCAAGAGATTCTGATCACCGGGGAGCTGTTTTTT. This translates into CASSQEILITGELFF.

This clonotype was seen repeatedly, ten times or more. The CDR3 DNA is TGCAGTGCTAGCGCCTTACTAGCGGGGTACCAAGAGACCCAGTACTTC. Translating gives CSASALLAGYQETQYF. The chain uses TRBV20-1 and TRBJ2-5; 10 nucleotides match TRBD2. Unmatched junction bases numbered 7, after V lost 3 bases and J lost 0 bases. This CDR3 is built from 16 residues. Germline CDR1 and CDR2: DFQATT and SNEGSKA (reference sequence).

The rearrangement links TRBV2 to TRBJ1-5, with 9 bases aligning to TRBD1. Germline CDR1 is SNHLY and CDR2 is FYNNEI. With 4 bases clipped from V and 6 bases from J, the junction kept 7 bases outside the gene matches. The CDR3 is 15 residues long. The CDR3 spells CASSGDREGGQPQHF. CDR3 nucleotide sequence: TGTGCCAGCAGTGGGGACAGGGAGGGTGGTCAGCCCCAGCATTTT.

This clonotype has only a few counts. The chain has TRBV12-3 or TRBV12-4 and TRBJ1-2; D call uncertain. V was trimmed by 6 bases and J by 0 bases, leaving 14 bases between them. The CDR3 spans 15 residues. CDR3 region: CASSLGLRTNYGYTF. The CDR3 region has the DNA TGTGCCAGCAGCCTAGGACTGCGGACTAACTATGGCTACACCTTC.

The chain joins TRBV12-3 or TRBV12-4 to TRBJ1-5; D not resolved. Trimming left V 5 bases short and J 5 bases short, with 16 bases between. The CDR3 consists of 15 residues. The CDR3 loop reads CASSTLLSPDQPQHF. Here the CDR3 DNA reads TGTGCCAGCAGTACACTCCTTAGCCCGGATCAGCCCCAGCATTTT.

This clonotype appeared a few times. The V and J genes are TRBV9 and TRBJ2-1; the match to TRBD1 covers 7 bases. Near its end, the DNA agrees better with TRBJ2-7, so the J call may be wrong. Germline CDR1 SGDLS, CDR2 YYNGEE. The CDR3 length is 17 residues. The DNA for the CDR3 is TGTGCCAGCAGCGCGTGGGGAACAGGGGTCTCCTACAATGAGCAGTACTTC. It is translated as CASSAWGTGVSYNEQYF.

The rearrangement joins TRBV6-1 to TRBJ1-2; tentatively, D is TRBD1 (6 bases). The CDR3 consists of 14 residues. Between the trimmed V and J ends, which lost 7 bases and 4 bases, there was a span of 16 bases. Germline loops: CDR1 MNHNS, CDR2 SASEGT. This CDR3 reads CASKGGTGIYGYTF. The CDR3 DNA is TGTGCCAGCAAAGGCGGTACAGGGATCTATGGCTACACCTTC.

As concerns this clonotype: The junction departs from germline at one end; a sequencing error may be responsible. The V and J genes are TRBV10-3 and TRBJ1-1; the D gene is possibly TRBD1 (5 bases). The germline V gene encodes CDR1 ENHRY and CDR2 SYGVKD. The length of the CDR3 is 13 residues. CDR3 in amino acids: CAISREGNPEAFF. The CDR3, as DNA: TGTGCCATCAGCCGGGAGGGGAACCCTGAAGCTTTCTTT.

The CDR3 coding sequence is TGTGCCAGCAGGGGAGGAGGGTTAGCTGAAGCTTTCTTT. It yields the protein CASRGGGLAEAFF. The chain carries TRBV11-2 and TRBJ1-1, with unresolved D. The length of the CDR3 is 13 residues. Per germline, CDR1 SGHAT and CDR2 FQNNGV. The V and J ends lost 6 bases and 6 bases respectively, with 14 bases between them.